The T cell receptor (beta chain) described here comes from a study of spatial heterogeneity in lung cancer. The overall study: Each unique TCR and UMI combination was seen more than ten times on average in raw reads.

Indicated time point: sample taken at primary tumor resection. Without sorting, whole RNA was sequenced from tumor, nontumor lung or frozen PBMC. This clonotype was observed many times. TCRdb re-called the 5' RACE reads with MiXCR, one entry per CDR3 protein. The sample holds 35,000 to 55,000 distinct CDR3 sequences, under 7.5% seen once. The sequenced sample was PBMCs, obtained at surgery. The origin of this receptor is a female donor with early-stage non-small cell lung cancer.

In DNA, the CDR3 is TGTGCCAGCAGCTTAGAAGGGGAGGGGGGAAAACTGTTTTTT. Its protein is CASSLEGEGGKLFF. V gene TRBV7-8 combines with J gene TRBJ1-4; a weak D match, TRBD1 (6 bases). The CDR3 runs 14 residues. Germline lookup yields CDR1 SGHVS and CDR2 FQNEAQ. Trimming pared 1 base from V and 10 bases from J, leaving 13 bases between.